This entry lists 17 T cell receptor beta chains sequenced from one sample in a study of chemoradiotherapy in HPV16-positive cancers (dated by TCRdb to about 2022). Receptor amplification or capture employed the immunoSEQ multiplex PCR assay. TCRdb's version of the immuneACCESS table is confined to in-frame rearrangements and falls short of the full clone set. An unresolved V gene accounts for under half of the shortfall where checked; the remainder is of unknown origin. Present in this sample are about 24,000 clones, about 90% of which were seen just once. Together, the top ten hold 4.5% to 5% of the sample. The specimen comprised blood, sampled from a patient who underwent chemoradiotherapy. The receptors here all came from a human donor with HPV-associated anogenital cancer.

The V and J genes are TRBV7-8 and TRBJ2-1; 8 bases fit TRBD1. The CDR3 runs 13 residues. Germline assignment: CDR1 SGHVS and CDR2 FQNEAQ. Trimming took 4 bases from V and 9 from J; bases not matched to a gene: 5. CDR3 in DNA: TGTGCCAGCAGCTCGGACAGGGTGGGTGAGCAGTTCTTC. It specifies CASSSDRVGEQFF. The variable domain in full, completed from reference TRBV7-8 and TRBJ2-1, reads GAGVSQSPRYKVAKRGQDVALRCDPISGHVSLFWYQQALGQGPEFLTYFQNEAQLDKSGLPSDRFFAERPEGSVSTLKIQRTQQEDSAVYLCASSSDRVGEQFFGPGTRLTVL.

J is TRBJ1-2 and V is TRBV6-5, with D perhaps TRBD1 (6 bases). Trimming left V 7 bases short and J 3 bases short, with 12 bases between. The CDR3 has 13 amino acids. Looked up from germline, CDR1 is MNHEY and CDR2 is SVGAGI. Here the CDR3 DNA reads TGTGCCAGCACTAAGGGGGTGGACTATGGCTACACCTTC. Its translation is CASTKGVDYGYTF.

V gene TRBV7-4 combines with J gene TRBJ2-5; D may be TRBD2 (5 bases). Germline CDR1 reads SGHVT; CDR2 reads SQSDAQ. This CDR3 is built from 14 residues. V lost 5 bases and J lost 2, with 12 bases in between. Here the CDR3 reads CASSPGVAQETQYF. CDR3 sequence (DNA): TGTGCCAGCAGCCCCGGGGTCGCTCAAGAGACCCAGTACTTC.

The chain has TRBV5-4 and TRBJ2-2; 9 nucleotides line up with TRBD2. CDR1 and CDR2 (germline): SGHNT, YYREEE (reference sequence). This CDR3 is built from 15 residues. V trimming: 6 bases; J trimming: 4 bases; junction bases outside the gene matches: 7. This CDR3 reads CASTFSGSITGELFF. DNA of the CDR3: TGTGCCAGCACCTTTAGCGGGAGCATCACCGGGGAGCTGTTTTTT. Supplemented by reference TRBV5-4 and TRBJ2-2, the full variable domain reads ETGVTQSPTHLIKTRGQQVTLRCSSQSGHNTVSWYQQALGQGPQFIFQYYREEENGRGNFPPRFSGLQFPNYSSELNVNALELDDSALYLCASTFSGSITGELFFGEGSRLTVL.

The chain's CDR3 is CASSIGQVWEETQYF. The CDR3 DNA is TGTGCCAGTAGTATAGGACAGGTGTGGGAAGAGACCCAGTACTTC. V and J are TRBV19 and TRBJ2-5, with D possibly TRBD1 on 6 matching bases. The length of the CDR3 is 15 residues. CDR1 LNHDA and CDR2 SQIVND come from the germline V gene (reference sequence). V lost 1 base to trimming and J lost 3 bases, with 12 bases between them.

This chain connects TRBV7-2 to TRBJ2-7; TRBD2 matches at 8 bases. From germline, CDR1 is SGHTA and CDR2 FQGNSA. Trimming removed 1 base from V and 5 bases from J; junction bases left unmatched: 10. This CDR3 region has 16 residues. In DNA form, the CDR3 reads TGTGCCAGCAGCTTAGATAGAGTGGGCGGGAGGAACGAGCAGTACTTC. Its translation: CASSLDRVGGRNEQYF.

This chain links TRBV11-3 with TRBJ2-7; 11 bases align to TRBD1. Germline-derived CDR1 and CDR2 are SGHNT and YENEEA. Trimming cost V 4 bases and J 3 bases; bases outside gene matches: 5. The CDR3 has 15 amino acids. DNA of the CDR3: TGTGCCAGCAGCTCGGGGGACAGGGGGGTCTACGAGCAGTACTTC. It specifies CASSSGDRGVYEQYF.

As DNA, the CDR3 is TGTGCCACCGCGCGGTGGGGACAGCCAAGGGATGGCTACACCTTC. Translating gives CATARWGQPRDGYTF. The chain uses TRBV19 and TRBJ1-2; 7 positions agree with TRBD1. This CDR3 is built from 15 residues. CDR1 LNHDA and CDR2 SQIVND come from the germline V gene (reference sequence). J gave up 6 bases and V 10 bases, and 17 bases lay outside the gene matches.

This clone has a handful of counts. This sequence joins TRBV30 and TRBJ1-5; 9 bases match TRBD1. Trimming cost V 4 bases and J 3 bases; bases outside gene matches: 7. The V gene's germline CDR1 is GTSNPN and CDR2 SVGIG (reference sequence). The CDR3 totals 15 residues. The CDR3 loop reads CAWTHRTGVNQPQHF. The CDR3 DNA follows: TGTGCCTGGACCCACCGGACAGGGGTCAATCAGCCCCAGCATTTT.

In this sample, this clone turned up a few times. CDR3 sequence: CAWNKPTGKTDTQYF. The CDR3 DNA is TGTGCCTGGAACAAACCGACAGGGAAGACAGATACGCAGTATTTT. The J gene is TRBJ2-3, the V gene TRBV30, with 7 bases that match TRBD1. J lost 3 bases, V lost 4 bases, and 10 bases had no gene match. CDR3 length equals 15 residues. Germline assignment: CDR1 GTSNPN and CDR2 SVGIG (reference sequence).

The CDR3 nucleotides read TGTGCCAGCAGCTTAGGGGGCGGAGGACGATACGAGCAGTACTTC. Amino acids: CASSLGGGGRYEQYF. The J gene is TRBJ2-7, the V gene TRBV7-2; D possibly matches TRBD1 or TRBD2 (5 bases each). The CDR3 contains 15 residues. The germline CDR1 and CDR2 sequences are SGHTA and FQGNSA. Trimming cost V 1 base and J 4 bases, with 14 bases left between them. Variable domain in full (rest from reference TRBV7-2 and TRBJ2-7): GAGVSQSPSNKVTEKGKDVELRCDPISGHTALYWYRQSLGQGLEFLIYFQGNSAPDKSGLPSDRFSAERTGGSVSTLTIQRTQQEDSAVYLCASSLGGGGRYEQYFGPGTRLTVT.

The table lists this clone with a count of one. V is TRBV6-5 and J is TRBJ2-3; unclear D gene. This CDR3 has 12 residues. Germline assignment: CDR1 MNHEY and CDR2 SVGAGI. The V end was cut by 11 bases, the J end by 4 bases, with 13 bases between. As DNA, the CDR3 is TGTGCCGGTGGACGTCCCCCAGATACGCAGTATTTT. This sequence encodes CAGGRPPDTQYF.

The chain recombines TRBV5-5 with TRBJ2-5; 12 positions match TRBD2. CDR3 length: 17 residues. V trimming: 1 base; J trimming: 1 base; junction bases outside the gene matches: 5. Germline CDR1 and CDR2: SGHKS and YYEKEE (reference sequence). CDR3 amino acids: CASSLRLAGGIQETQYF. The CDR3 bases are TGTGCCAGCAGCTTGCGGCTAGCGGGAGGGATCCAAGAGACCCAGTACTTC.

The chain combines TRBV19 with TRBJ2-3; D is unclear. The V and J ends lost 1 base and 2 bases respectively, with 7 bases between them. The germline gives CDR1 LNHDA, CDR2 SQIVND (reference sequence). The CDR3 runs to 14 residues. The CDR3 DNA reads TGTGCCAGTAGTATAGGACACCTCACAGATACGCAGTATTTT. Its protein product is CASSIGHLTDTQYF.

V and J are TRBV27 and TRBJ1-2; 8 bases align to TRBD1. V gave up 5 bases and J gave up 4 bases; unmatched junction bases: 3. Germline values: CDR1 MNHEY, CDR2 SMNVEV (reference sequence). This CDR3 contains 13 residues. CDR3 amino acids: CASSPTGGYGYTF. The CDR3 nucleotides read TGTGCCAGCAGTCCCACAGGGGGCTATGGCTACACCTTC.

V gene TRBV9 combines with J gene TRBJ1-1; D not resolved. Trimming shortened V by 1 base and J by 0 bases, and 7 bases separated the two germline ends. This CDR3 spans 14 amino acids. The V gene's germline CDR1 is SGDLS and CDR2 YYNGEE. In DNA, the CDR3 is TGTGCCAGCAGCGTAACAGACATGAACACTGAAGCTTTCTTT. The encoded protein is CASSVTDMNTEAFF.

The chain is built from TRBV7-9 and TRBJ2-7, with TRBD1 matching 8 bases. Germline CDR1 reads SEHNR; CDR2 reads FQNEAQ (reference sequence). The V gene end was trimmed by 5 bases and the J gene end by 4 bases; junction bases not matched to a gene: 7. The CDR3 length is 14 residues. DNA for the CDR3: TGTGCCAGCAGCCCCACGGACAGGGTTTACGAGCAGTACTTC. It specifies CASSPTDRVYEQYF.